This T cell receptor (beta chain) was captured in a study of cytomegalovirus exposure and HLA in healthy donors. Across the study: Early on, a data release was issued that held some 85 million unique TCRs from HLA-typed donors.

The primer mix had 60 Vbeta and 13 Jbeta primers. The method was immunoSEQ multiplex PCR; TCRdb's version includes in-frame clones alone and lacks a portion of them. The sample has 65,000 to 95,000 clones, about 78% seen once. This CDR3 has 14 residues. Trimming stripped 10 bases from V and 1 base from J, with 16 bases between. Germline V CDR1 and CDR2: MGHRA, YSYEKL. Concerning this clone: The target antigen is unknown.

Study-wide results and limits: For cytomegalovirus status, the classifier reportedly gave diagnoses with high specificity and sensitivity. Researchers reported in a later analysis that a missense DCLRE1C variant was tied to TCR beta V- and J-gene trimming. In a later analysis, several top co-occurrence clusters appeared linked to parvovirus B19, influenza, CMV and Epstein-Barr virus.

Sequences were obtained from PBMCs. This TCR was sampled from a man aged 45-65 years in good health and CMV-seronegative. This chain uses TRBV4-1 with TRBJ1-1; the D gene is possibly TRBD1 (6 bases). The chain's CDR3 is CATKNLGGNTEAFF. The CDR3 coding sequence is TGCGCCACCAAGAATTTAGGGGGGAACACTGAAGCTTTCTTT.